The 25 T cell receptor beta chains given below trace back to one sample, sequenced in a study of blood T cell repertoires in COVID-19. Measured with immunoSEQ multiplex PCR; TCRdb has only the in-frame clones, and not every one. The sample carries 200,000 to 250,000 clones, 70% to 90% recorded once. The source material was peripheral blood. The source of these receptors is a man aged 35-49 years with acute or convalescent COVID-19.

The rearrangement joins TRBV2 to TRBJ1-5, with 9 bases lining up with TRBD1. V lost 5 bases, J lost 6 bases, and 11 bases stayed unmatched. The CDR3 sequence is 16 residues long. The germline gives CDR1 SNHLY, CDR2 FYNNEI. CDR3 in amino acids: CASSSGQGMSSQPQHF. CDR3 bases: TGTGCCAGCAGTTCCGGACAGGGGATGAGTAGTCAGCCCCAGCATTTT.

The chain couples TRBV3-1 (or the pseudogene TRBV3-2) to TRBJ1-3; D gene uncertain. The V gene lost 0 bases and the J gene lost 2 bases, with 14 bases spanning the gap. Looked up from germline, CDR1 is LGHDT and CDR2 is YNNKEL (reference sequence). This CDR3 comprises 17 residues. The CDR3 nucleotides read TGTGCCAGCAGCCAAGAAAGGCGCCCCCGGGCTGGAAACACCATATATTTT. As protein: CASSQERRPRAGNTIYF.

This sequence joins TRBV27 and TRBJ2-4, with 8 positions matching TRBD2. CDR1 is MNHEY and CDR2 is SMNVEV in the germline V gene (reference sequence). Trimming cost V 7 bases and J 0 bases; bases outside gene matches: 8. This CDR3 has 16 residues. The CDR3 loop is CASTSYGGEAKNIQYF. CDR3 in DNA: TGTGCCAGCACTTCATACGGGGGGGAAGCCAAAAACATTCAGTACTTC.

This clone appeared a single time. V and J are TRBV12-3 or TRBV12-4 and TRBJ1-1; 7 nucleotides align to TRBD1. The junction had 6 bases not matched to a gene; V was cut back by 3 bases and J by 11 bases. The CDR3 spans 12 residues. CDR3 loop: CASSFDRVDAFF. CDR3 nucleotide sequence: TGTGCCAGCAGTTTCGACAGGGTCGACGCTTTCTTT.

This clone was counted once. The CDR3 DNA follows: TGTGCCAGCAGCGCGAACAGGGCTGGCTACACCTTC. Amino acid sequence: CASSANRAGYTF. This chain uses TRBV7-2 with TRBJ1-2, with a weak D call TRBD1 (6 bases). Looked up from germline, CDR1 is SGHTA and CDR2 is FQGNSA. Trimming stripped 5 bases from V and 7 bases from J, with 11 bases between. The CDR3 is 12 residues long.

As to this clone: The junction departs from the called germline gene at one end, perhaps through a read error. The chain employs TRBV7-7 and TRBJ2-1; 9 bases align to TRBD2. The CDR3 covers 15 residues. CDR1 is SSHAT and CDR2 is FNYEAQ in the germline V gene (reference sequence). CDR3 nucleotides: TGTGCTAGCAGCCCCGGGACTAGCAACAACAATGAGCAGTTCTTC. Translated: CASSPGTSNNNEQFF.

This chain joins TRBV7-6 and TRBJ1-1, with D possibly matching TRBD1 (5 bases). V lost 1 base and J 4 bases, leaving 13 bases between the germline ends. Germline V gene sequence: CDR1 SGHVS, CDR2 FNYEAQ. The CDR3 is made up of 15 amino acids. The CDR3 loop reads CASSLGPGGGTEAFF. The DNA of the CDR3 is TGTGCCAGCAGCTTAGGCCCTGGGGGGGGCACTGAAGCTTTCTTT.

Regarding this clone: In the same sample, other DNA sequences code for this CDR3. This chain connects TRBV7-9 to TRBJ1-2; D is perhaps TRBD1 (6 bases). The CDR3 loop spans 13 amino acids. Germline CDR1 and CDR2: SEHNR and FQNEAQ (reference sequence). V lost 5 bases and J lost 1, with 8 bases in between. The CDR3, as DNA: TGTGCCAGCAGCCCACAGGGTAACTATGGCTACACCTTC. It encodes CASSPQGNYGYTF.

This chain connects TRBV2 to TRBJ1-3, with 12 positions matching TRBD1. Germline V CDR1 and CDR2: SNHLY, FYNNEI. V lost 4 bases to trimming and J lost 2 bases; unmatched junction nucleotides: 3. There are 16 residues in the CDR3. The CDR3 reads CASSGDRGRTGNTIYF. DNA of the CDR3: TGTGCCAGCAGTGGGGACAGGGGGCGCACTGGAAACACCATATATTTT. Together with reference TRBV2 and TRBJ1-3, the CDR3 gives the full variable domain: EPEVTQTPSHQVTQMGQEVILRCVPISNHLYFYWYRQILGQKVEFLVSFYNNEISEKSEIFDDQFSVERPDGSNFTLKIRSTKLEDSAMYFCASSGDRGRTGNTIYFGEGSWLTVV.

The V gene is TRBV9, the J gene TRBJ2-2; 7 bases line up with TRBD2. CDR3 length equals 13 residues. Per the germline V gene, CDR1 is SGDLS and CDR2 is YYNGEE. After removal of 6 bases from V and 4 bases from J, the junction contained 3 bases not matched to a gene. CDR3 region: CASTPGGTGELFF. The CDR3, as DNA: TGTGCCAGCACCCCGGGGGGCACCGGGGAGCTGTTTTTT.

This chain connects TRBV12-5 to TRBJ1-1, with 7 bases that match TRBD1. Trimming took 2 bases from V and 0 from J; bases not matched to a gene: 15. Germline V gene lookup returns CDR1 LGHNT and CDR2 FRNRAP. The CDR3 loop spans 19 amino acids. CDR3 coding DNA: TGTGCTAGTGGTTTGATCACCAGGGGGTACTTTCTTATGAACACTGAAGCTTTCTTT. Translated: CASGLITRGYFLMNTEAFF.

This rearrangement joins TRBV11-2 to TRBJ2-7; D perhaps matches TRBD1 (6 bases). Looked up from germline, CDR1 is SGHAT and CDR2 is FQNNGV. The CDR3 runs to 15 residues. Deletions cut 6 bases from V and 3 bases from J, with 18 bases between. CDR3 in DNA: TGTGCCAGCAGGACAACACCTGGACAGAACTACGAGCAGTACTTC. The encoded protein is CASRTTPGQNYEQYF.

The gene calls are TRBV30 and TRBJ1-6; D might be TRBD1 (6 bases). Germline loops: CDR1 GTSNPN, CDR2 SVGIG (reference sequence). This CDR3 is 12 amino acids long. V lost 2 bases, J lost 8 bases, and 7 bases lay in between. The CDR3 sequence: CAWSPGDSPLHF. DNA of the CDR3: TGTGCCTGGAGTCCAGGGGATTCACCCCTCCACTTT.

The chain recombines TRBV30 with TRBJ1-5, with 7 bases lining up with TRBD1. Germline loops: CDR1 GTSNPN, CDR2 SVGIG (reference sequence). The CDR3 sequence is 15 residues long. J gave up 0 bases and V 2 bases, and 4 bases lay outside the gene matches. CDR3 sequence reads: CAWSLGGNSNQPQHF. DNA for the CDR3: TGTGCCTGGAGTTTAGGGGGCAATAGCAATCAGCCCCAGCATTTT.

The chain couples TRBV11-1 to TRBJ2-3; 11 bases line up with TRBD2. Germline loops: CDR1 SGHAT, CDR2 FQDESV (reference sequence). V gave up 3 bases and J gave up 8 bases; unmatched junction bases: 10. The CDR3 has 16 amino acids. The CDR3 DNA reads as TGTGCCAGCAGCTTCGACCCTAGCGGGGGGTGGGGTACGCAGTATTTT. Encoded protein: CASSFDPSGGWGTQYF.

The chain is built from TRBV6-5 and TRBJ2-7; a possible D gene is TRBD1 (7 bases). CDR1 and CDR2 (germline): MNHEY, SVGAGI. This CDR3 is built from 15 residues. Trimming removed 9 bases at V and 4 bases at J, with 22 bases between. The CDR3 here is CASNGGGRGAYEQYF. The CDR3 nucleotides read TGTGCCAGTAACGGAGGGGGCAGAGGAGCTTACGAGCAGTACTTC.

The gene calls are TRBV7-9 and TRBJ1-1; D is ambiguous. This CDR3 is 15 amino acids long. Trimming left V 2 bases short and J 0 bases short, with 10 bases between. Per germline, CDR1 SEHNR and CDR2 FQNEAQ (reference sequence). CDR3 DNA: TGTGCCAGCAGCTTATCAGAGGTTATGAACACTGAAGCTTTCTTT. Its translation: CASSLSEVMNTEAFF.

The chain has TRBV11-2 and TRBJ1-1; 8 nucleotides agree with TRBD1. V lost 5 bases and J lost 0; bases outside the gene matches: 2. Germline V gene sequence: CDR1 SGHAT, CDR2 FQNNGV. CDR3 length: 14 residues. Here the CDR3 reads CASSPDRVNTEAFF. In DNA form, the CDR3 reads TGTGCCAGCAGCCCGGACAGGGTGAACACTGAAGCTTTCTTT.

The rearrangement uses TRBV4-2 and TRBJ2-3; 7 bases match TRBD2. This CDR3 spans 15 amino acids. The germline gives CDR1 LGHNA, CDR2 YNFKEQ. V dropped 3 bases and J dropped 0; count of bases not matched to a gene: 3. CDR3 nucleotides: TGTGCCAGCAGCCAGCTAGCGGCGAGCACAGATACGCAGTATTTT. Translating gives CASSQLAASTDTQYF.

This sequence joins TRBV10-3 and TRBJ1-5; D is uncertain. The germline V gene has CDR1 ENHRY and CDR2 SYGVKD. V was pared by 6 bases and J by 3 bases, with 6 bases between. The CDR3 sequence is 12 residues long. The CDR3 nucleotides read TGTGCCATCAGGTCCTTCAATCAGCCCCAGCATTTT. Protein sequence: CAIRSFNQPQHF.

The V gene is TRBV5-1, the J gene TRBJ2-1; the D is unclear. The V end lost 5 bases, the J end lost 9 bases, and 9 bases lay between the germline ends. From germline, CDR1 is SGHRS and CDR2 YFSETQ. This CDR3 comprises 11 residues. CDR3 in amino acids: CASRTTGEQFF. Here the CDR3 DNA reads TGCGCCAGCAGGACGACGGGTGAGCAGTTCTTC.

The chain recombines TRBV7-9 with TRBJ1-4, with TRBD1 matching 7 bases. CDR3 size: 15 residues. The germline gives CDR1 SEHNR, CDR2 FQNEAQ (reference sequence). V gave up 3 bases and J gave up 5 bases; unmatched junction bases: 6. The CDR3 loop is CASSFGTGVNEKLFF. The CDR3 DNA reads TGTGCCAGCAGCTTTGGAACAGGGGTAAATGAAAAACTGTTTTTT.

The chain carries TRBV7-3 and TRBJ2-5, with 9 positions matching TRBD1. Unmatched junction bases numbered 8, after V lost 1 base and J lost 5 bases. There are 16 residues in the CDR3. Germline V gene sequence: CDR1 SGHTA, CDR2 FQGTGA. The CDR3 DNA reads TGTGCCAGCAGCTTAAGTACAGGGGGCATGGGGGAGACCCAGTACTTC. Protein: CASSLSTGGMGETQYF.

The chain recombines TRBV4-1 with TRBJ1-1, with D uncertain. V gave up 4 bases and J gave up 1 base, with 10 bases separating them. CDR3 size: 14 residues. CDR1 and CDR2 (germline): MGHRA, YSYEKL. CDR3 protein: CASSLSQQNTEAFF. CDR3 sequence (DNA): TGCGCCAGCAGCCTCTCACAACAGAACACTGAAGCTTTCTTT.

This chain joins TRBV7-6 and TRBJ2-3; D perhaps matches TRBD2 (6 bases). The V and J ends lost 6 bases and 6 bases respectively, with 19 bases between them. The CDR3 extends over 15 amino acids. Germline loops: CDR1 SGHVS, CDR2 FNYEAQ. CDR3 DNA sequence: TGTGCCAGCAGACGTATGGCGACTAGTAGTGATACGCAGTATTTT. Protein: CASRRMATSSDTQYF.